This TCR beta chain was identified in a study of T cells of healthy individuals. TCRdb re-analysed the 5' RACE reads in MiXCR, keeping a single row per CDR3 protein. In the table there are about 41,000 distinct CDR3 sequences, 4% to 5% of which are singletons. Trimming left V 5 bases short and J 2 bases short, with 16 bases between. Looked up from germline, CDR1 is SGHVS and CDR2 is FQNEAQ. This CDR3 has 16 residues. Only a few counts were recorded for this clonotype. V is TRBV7-8 and J is TRBJ2-1; D may correspond to TRBD1 or TRBD2 (7 bases each). This sequence originates from a human donor in good health. CDR3 sequence: CASSPGGDWTYNEQFF. The CDR3 DNA reads TGTGCCAGCAGCCCAGGGGGGGACTGGACCTACAATGAGCAGTTCTTC.